This T cell receptor (beta chain) appears in the sequencing data of a study of shared clonotypes between healthy human individuals. General study findings and limits: Estimated richness was generally greater in naive than memory subsets. Exclusively blood specimens were collected; tissue repertoires likely differ.

Across several immunoSEQ plates, the genomic DNA of each subset was split evenly. TCRdb's table, derived via immunoSEQ multiplex PCR, lists solely in-frame clones and lacks some. The sample lists 2 million to 3 million clones, 90% to 95% occurring once. J lost 9 bases, V lost 4 bases, and 7 bases had no gene match. The CDR3 spans 14 residues. The germline gives CDR1 SEHNR, CDR2 FQNEAQ (reference sequence). This clone was recorded only once. Its antigen remains unknown. Sequenced input: naive CD4+ T cells from PBMCs. Subset denoted: CD45RA+ positively selected. V is TRBV7-9 and J is TRBJ2-3; 10 positions agree with TRBD1. This TCR derives from a man in his late teens or twenties in good health. Some clones in this sample may be carry-over from other donors' samples. CDR3 in DNA: TGTGCCAGCAGCTCCCCGGGACAGGGGTCGACGCAGTATTTT. Translation gives CASSSPGQGSTQYF.